What follows is one TCR beta chain and its context. This specimen belongs to a study of blood T cell repertoires in COVID-19. For the study at large: Sample material is recorded as cDNA or gDNA derived from T cells, B-cell-depleted T cells, or PBMCs.

Seattle-derived patients entered the study during active infection and were followed longitudinally. Authors' data handling: Amplification with reference gene primers provided the estimates of nucleated cell counts. Only in-frame clones appear in the TCRdb table, and some are missing; sequencing was by immunoSEQ multiplex PCR. V and J calls and clone size come straight from that table; D and trimming were deduced from the DNA. The sample holds 100,000 to 150,000 clones; around 81% are singletons and the top ten take about 18%. V shed 7 bases and J shed 4 bases, with 17 bases lying between them. The CDR3 has 15 residues. Per germline, CDR1 MNHEY and CDR2 SVGAGI.

The receptor was isolated from a man under 40 with COVID-19, enrolled during active disease. Specimen: peripheral blood. The chain combines TRBV6-5 with TRBJ2-1, with D perhaps TRBD1 (6 bases). CDR3 bases: TGTGCCAGCACTCCGAAGGCAGGGGCGTACAATGAGCAGTTCTTC. Its protein is CASTPKAGAYNEQFF.